Listed below are T cell receptor beta chains from one sample, sequenced in a study of OX40 agonist ivuxolimab in advanced cancers. Profiled with immunoSEQ multiplex PCR; TCRdb holds only in-frame clones, not every one. Here the sample spans about 82,000 clones, approximately 82% being singletons. The sequences come from CD4+ or CD8+ T cells sorted from blood, collected in a trial of the OX40 agonist ivuxolimab. The source of these receptors is an adult with an advanced solid tumor such as melanoma, head and neck, liver or kidney cancer. The CDR3 runs from the conserved cysteine through the conserved F or W. The D gene is left open where the match is weak. A row's size may be missing; if present it is once, few, many or a size class.

clone_size,v_call,d_call,j_call,cdr3_aa,cdr3_nt
once,TRBV6-5,TRBD1,TRBJ1-4,CASSSAGQRGEKLFF,TGTGCCAGCAGTTCAGCGGGACAGAGAGGGGAAAAACTGTTTTTT
NA,TRBV5-1,TRBD2,TRBJ2-2,CASSNGQGGVELFF,TGCGCCAGCAGCAATGGGCAGGGAGGGGTAGAGCTGTTTTTT
NA,TRBV9,NA,TRBJ2-2,CASSVQGTGELFF,TGTGCCAGCAGCGTCCAGGGGACCGGGGAGCTGTTTTTT
NA,TRBV4-2,NA,TRBJ1-3,CASSQAGRDSGNTIYF,TGTGCCAGCAGCCAAGCGGGACGCGACTCTGGAAACACCATATATTTT
once,TRBV6-1,NA,TRBJ1-4,CASSDSWGLVEKLFF,TGTGCCAGCAGTGACTCATGGGGGCTCGTTGAAAAACTGTTTTTT
NA,TRBV2,NA,TRBJ2-7,CASSFQGRSYEQYF,TGTGCCAGCAGCTTTCAGGGCCGATCCTACGAGCAGTACTTC
NA,TRBV10-3,NA,TRBJ2-5,CAISPPGGQGETQYF,TGTGCCATCAGTCCCCCTGGGGGACAAGGAGAGACCCAGTACTTC
few,TRBV5-1,NA,TRBJ2-5,CASSTGTGQETQYF,TGCGCCAGCAGCACAGGAACGGGCCAAGAGACCCAGTACTTC
NA,TRBV4-1,NA,TRBJ1-2,CASSQDLPGHGYTF,TGCGCCAGCAGCCAAGATCTCCCAGGGCACGGCTACACCTTC
NA,TRBV23-1,NA,TRBJ1-2,CASSRGTAFGYGYTF,TGCGCCAGCAGTCGTGGGACCGCATTTGGGTATGGCTACACCTTC
NA,TRBV6-1,NA,TRBJ1-5,CASTGREGNQPQHF,TGTGCCAGCACCGGGAGGGAGGGCAATCAGCCCCAGCATTTT
NA,TRBV18,NA,TRBJ2-1,CASQAPDRGRQFF,TGTGCCAGCCAAGCCCCCGACCGGGGTAGGCAGTTCTTC
NA,TRBV5-1,TRBD2,TRBJ2-1,CASSPSLAGVNEQFF,TGCGCCAGCAGTCCGTCCCTAGCGGGGGTCAATGAGCAGTTCTTC
NA,TRBV19,TRBD1,TRBJ1-4,CASSPPGVQGNEKLFF,TGTGCCAGTAGTCCCCCGGGGGTACAGGGGAATGAAAAACTGTTTTTT
NA,TRBV7-2,NA,TRBJ2-7,CASSSDYEQYF,TGTGCCAGCAGCTCTGACTACGAGCAGTACTTC
NA,TRBV19,TRBD1,TRBJ2-1,CASSIFRPRQGRGIKNEQFF,TGTGCCAGTAGTATTTTTCGGCCCAGACAGGGGAGAGGTATTAAGAATGAGCAGTTCTTC
few,TRBV2,NA,TRBJ1-2,CASSVNSDYGYTF,TGTGCCAGCAGTGTTAACTCAGACTATGGCTACACCTTC